The rows below give T cell receptor beta chains drawn from one sample of a study of T cells in localized non-small cell lung cancer. Libraries were prepared by immunoSEQ multiplex PCR; TCRdb keeps only in-frame clonotypes and omits some of them. Of tens of thousands of clones listed, approximately 78% are singletons. Source: peripheral blood, taken before any cancer treatment. Receptors originate from a woman between 40 and 69 years old with stage I lung adenocarcinoma. The CDR3 runs from the conserved cysteine through the conserved F or W.

>TRBV7-9
CASSRSLAGFSNEQFF
>TRBV11-2
CASSLDRVNTEAFF
>TRBV7-9
CASSLGGRADTQYF
>TRBV19
CASSIAGYGGYTEAFF
>TRBV30
CAFGRNEKLFF
>TRBV11-2
CASSLEKGGTQYF
>TRBV6-1
CASSEPWGGNTEAFF
>TRBV27
CASSFSGQVYGYTF
>TRBV6-6
CASRWTSGVNNEQFF
>TRBV7-9
CASSPNRGGGTEAFF
>TRBV5-5
CASSLVASGGQETQYF
>TRBV6-6
CASNPGRENTEAFF
>TRBV6-5
CASSYSTGANTEAFF
>TRBV4-3
CASSQDVRTDRGYTF
>TRBV7-2
CASSLVSTEAFF
>TRBV29-1
CSVEATRSDTQYF
>TRBV6-1
CASSNRGVNTEAFF
>TRBV9
CASSSEGGSYEQYF
>TRBV5-1
CASSLGQGDYREAFF
>TRBV19
CASTGLRDSGQPQHF
>TRBV18
CASSPILVAEAFF
>TRBV9
CASSVGPSNTGELFF
>TRBV11-2
CASSPLQGANSPLHF
>TRBV7-9
CASSFLLDTQYF
>TRBV7-8
CASSDSGVAYNEQFF
>TRBV7-2
CASSPLTGASTDTQYF
>TRBV6-6
CASSYGRTMNTEAFF
>TRBV11-2
CASSRDILNEKLFF
>TRBV7-3
CASSLEGRGAKNIQYF
>TRBV5-1
CASSLGATGNTGELFF
>TRBV7-9
CASSLRDGRSPLHF
>TRBV7-9
CASSFAGRNEQYF
>TRBV6-1
CASTPQGTGGNIQYF
>TRBV19
CASNPDRGRNSEAFF
>TRBV6-6
CASRGSGANVLTF
>TRBV18
CASSPQSGLGANVLTF
>TRBV21-1
CASGEGDRGGGNQPQHF